A single sample is the source of the 29 T cell receptor beta chains below, sequenced in a study of shared clonotypes between healthy human individuals. Method: immunoSEQ multiplex PCR; TCRdb's copy keeps in-frame clones and lacks some. The sample holds about 2 million clones; approximately 95% are singletons and the top ten take about 1.1%. Terminally differentiated effector memory CD45RA+ cells were left out of the naive CD8 fraction, which was CD45RO-negative and positively selected for CCR7. The specimen sequenced was naive CD8+ T cells sorted from blood. The receptors were sampled from a man aged 18 to 30 in good health.

The chain has TRBV27 and TRBJ2-1; D might be TRBD1 (6 bases). This CDR3 region has 14 residues. V lost 5 bases to trimming and J lost 10 bases, with 18 bases between them. Germline CDR1 and CDR2: MNHEY and SMNVEV (reference sequence). CDR3 nucleotide sequence: TGTGCCAGCAGTCCAAGAGGGGGAGTTGAAGAGCAGTTCTTC. Translation: CASSPRGGVEEQFF.

The sample holds a few counts of this clone. The CDR3 reads CASSLGAGYGYTF. In DNA, the CDR3 is TGTGCCAGCAGTTTGGGGGCTGGCTATGGCTACACCTTC. The chain couples TRBV9 to TRBJ1-2; D might be TRBD1 (6 bases). Germline-derived CDR1 and CDR2 are SGDLS and YYNGEE. The CDR3 covers 13 residues. V was shortened by 5 bases and J by 4 bases, with 12 bases between the two germline ends.

This clone has just one count. The chain links TRBV2 to TRBJ1-6; possibly TRBD1 for D (5 bases). Trimming cost V 2 bases and J 3 bases, with 17 bases left between them. The CDR3 extends over 18 amino acids. Germline CDR1 is SNHLY and CDR2 is FYNNEI. In nucleotides, the CDR3 is TGTGCCAGCAGTGAAACCCCAAGGGGCCCTATCTATAATTCACCCCTCCACTTT. Translating it yields CASSETPRGPIYNSPLHF.

The chain is built from TRBV28 and TRBJ1-5; D may be TRBD1 (5 bases). The CDR3 length is 14 residues. Germline CDR1 MDHEN, CDR2 SYDVKM. V was trimmed by 5 bases and J by 6 bases, leaving 14 bases between them. Written as DNA, the CDR3 is TGTGCCAGCAGTCAACAGCTGGGGGTTCAGCCCCAGCATTTT. This translates into CASSQQLGVQPQHF.

This clone was detected once. The V and J genes are TRBV27 and TRBJ2-3; TRBD2 agrees at 8 bases. J was trimmed by 0 bases and V by 5 bases; bases with no gene match: 7. There are 16 residues in the CDR3. From germline, CDR1 is MNHEY and CDR2 SMNVEV (reference sequence). The CDR3 DNA reads as TGTGCCAGCAGTGGTGAGCGGGAGTTTAGCACAGATACGCAGTATTTT. Its protein is CASSGEREFSTDTQYF.

The CDR3 is CASSQGTGEVYEQYF. In DNA, the CDR3 is TGCGCCAGCAGCCAAGGGACAGGGGAGGTTTACGAGCAGTACTTC. The chain uses TRBV4-3 and TRBJ2-7, with 9 bases identical to TRBD1. The trim removed 1 base at V and 4 bases at J, leaving 5 bases unmatched. The CDR3 length is 15 residues. The germline CDR1 and CDR2 sequences are LGHNA and YSLEER.

This clone was detected only once. This rearrangement joins TRBV6-5 to TRBJ1-6; D remains ambiguous. Germline V CDR1 and CDR2: MNHEY, SVGAGI. This CDR3 is 14 amino acids long. The V gene lost 5 bases and the J gene lost 10 bases, with 15 bases spanning the gap. Written as DNA, the CDR3 is TGTGCCAGCAGTGACGACCCACTTGGGTCACCCCTCCACTTT. Translation gives CASSDDPLGSPLHF.

V is TRBV4-3 and J is TRBJ2-7; tentative D call: TRBD1 (6 bases). The CDR3 sequence is 16 residues long. Trimming removed 0 bases at V and 0 bases at J, with 12 bases between. Germline-derived CDR1 and CDR2 are LGHNA and YSLEER. CDR3 sequence (DNA): TGCGCCAGCAGCCAAGATTTTGGACAGAGCTCCTACGAGCAGTACTTC. It specifies CASSQDFGQSSYEQYF.

This clone has just one count. The V call is TRBV7-6, the J call TRBJ2-7, with 9 positions matching TRBD1. This CDR3 is built from 14 residues. Per germline, CDR1 SGHVS and CDR2 FNYEAQ. Trimming cost V 3 bases and J 3 bases; bases outside gene matches: 3. CDR3 sequence reads: CASSLRDRVYEQYF. The DNA of the CDR3 is TGTGCCAGCAGCTTGCGGGACAGGGTCTACGAGCAGTACTTC.

This chain joins TRBV10-1 and TRBJ2-1, with TRBD2 matching 13 bases. Germline CDR1 and CDR2: WNHNN and SYGVQD (reference sequence). CDR3 length equals 18 residues. V lost 5 bases, J lost 1 base, and 8 bases stayed unmatched. The CDR3 loop reads CASSFTGLAGPSYNEQFF. The CDR3 bases are TGCGCCAGCAGTTTCACGGGACTAGCGGGGCCATCCTACAATGAGCAGTTCTTC.

This clone came up once. This chain connects TRBV2 to TRBJ1-2; D gene uncertain. This CDR3 region has 14 residues. Germline V gene data show CDR1 as SNHLY and CDR2 as FYNNEI. V lost 5 bases and J lost 4, with 14 bases in between. Written as DNA, the CDR3 is TGTGCCAGCAGTACCGGCCTGGGCGGCTATGGCTACACCTTC. This sequence encodes CASSTGLGGYGYTF.

This clone appeared a few times. The J gene is TRBJ2-1, the V gene TRBV2; 9 bases fit TRBD1. CDR1 and CDR2 from the germline V gene are SNHLY and FYNNEI. With 6 bases clipped from V and 8 bases from J, the junction kept 11 bases outside the gene matches. The CDR3 is made up of 15 amino acids. The CDR3 protein is CASRPGQGRWDEQFF. CDR3 sequence (DNA): TGTGCCAGCAGGCCCGGACAGGGGAGATGGGATGAGCAGTTCTTC.

V and J are TRBV4-1 and TRBJ2-7; D could derive from TRBD1 or TRBD2 (5 bases each). CDR1 is MGHRA and CDR2 is YSYEKL in the germline V gene. The CDR3 consists of 14 residues. V was clipped by 4 bases and J by 0 bases, with 10 bases between them. CDR3 sequence reads: CASSLRDGSYEQYF. The CDR3 bases are TGCGCCAGCAGCCTACGGGACGGCTCCTACGAGCAGTACTTC.

The chain carries TRBV7-8 and TRBJ2-7; 10 nucleotides line up with TRBD1. Germline values: CDR1 SGHVS, CDR2 FQNEAQ. The junction had 6 bases not matched to a gene; V was cut back by 5 bases and J by 2 bases. This CDR3 contains 15 residues. CDR3: CASSQGQGTTYEQYF. CDR3 sequence (DNA): TGTGCCAGCAGCCAGGGACAGGGGACCACCTACGAGCAGTACTTC.

This clone was picked up one time. The chain is built from TRBV2 and TRBJ2-7; a possible D gene is TRBD1 (6 bases). Trimming removed 2 bases at V and 2 bases at J, with 10 bases between. The CDR3 runs to 14 residues. Germline CDR1 SNHLY, CDR2 FYNNEI. The CDR3 is CASSEPQGAYEQYF. In DNA form, the CDR3 reads TGTGCCAGCAGTGAACCACAGGGAGCCTACGAGCAGTACTTC.

The genes are TRBV25-1 and TRBJ2-1; the match to TRBD2 covers 8 bases. The CDR3 is 17 residues long. The trim removed 4 bases at V and 3 bases at J, leaving 11 bases unmatched. CDR1 and CDR2 (germline): MGHDK, SYGVNS. CDR3 nucleotide sequence: TGTGCCAGCAGTGTAAGGAGCGGGAGTAAGGGCTACAATGAGCAGTTCTTC. This codes for CASSVRSGSKGYNEQFF.

The rearrangement links TRBV4-3 to TRBJ2-1; 12 bases are shared with TRBD2. J gave up 6 bases and V 5 bases, and 8 bases lay outside the gene matches. The CDR3 covers 16 residues. The V gene's germline CDR1 is LGHNA and CDR2 YSLEER. The CDR3: CASSSRLAGVSNEQFF. CDR3 coding DNA: TGCGCCAGCAGCTCCCGACTAGCGGGAGTGAGCAATGAGCAGTTCTTC.

This clone was observed a single time. The V gene is TRBV5-4, the J gene TRBJ2-7, with 7 nucleotides matching TRBD1. CDR1 SGHNT and CDR2 YYREEE come from the germline V gene (reference sequence). Trimming at V came to 4 bases and at J to 3 bases, leaving 7 bases not matched to a gene. The CDR3 covers 14 residues. The CDR3 nucleotides are TGTGCCAGCAGCAATCCGGGACAGAACTACGAGCAGTACTTC. Protein: CASSNPGQNYEQYF.

This rearrangement joins TRBV28 to TRBJ2-1, with TRBD2 matching 13 bases. Germline V gene data show CDR1 as MDHEN and CDR2 as SYDVKM. Germline trimming cut 6 bases from V and 6 bases from J; bases unmatched to any gene: 5. CDR3 length: 15 residues. The CDR3 DNA reads TGTGCCAGCAGCTCGACTAGCGGGGGGCTCAATGAGCAGTTCTTC. Translating it yields CASSSTSGGLNEQFF.

The chain couples TRBV9 to TRBJ2-1; 12 bases are shared with TRBD2. Germline V gene lookup returns CDR1 SGDLS and CDR2 YYNGEE. Trimming at V came to 7 bases and at J to 4 bases, leaving 0 bases not matched to a gene. The CDR3 totals 13 residues. The CDR3 is CASGLAGYNEQFF. CDR3 nucleotides: TGTGCCAGCGGACTAGCGGGATACAATGAGCAGTTCTTC.

The chain couples TRBV5-4 to TRBJ1-1, with unresolved D. Looked up from germline, CDR1 is SGHNT and CDR2 is YYREEE (reference sequence). V was shortened by 3 bases and J by 3 bases, with 15 bases between the two germline ends. The CDR3 runs to 15 residues. CDR3 DNA sequence: TGTGCCAGCAGCTCGGATAAGTGGACTTACACTGAAGCTTTCTTT. As protein: CASSSDKWTYTEAFF.

This clone was observed a single time. The J gene is TRBJ1-5, the V gene TRBV27; TRBD1 is a possible D gene (5 bases). The CDR3 sequence is 14 residues long. The V end lost 4 bases, the J end lost 3 bases, and 10 bases lay between the germline ends. Germline loops: CDR1 MNHEY, CDR2 SMNVEV (reference sequence). The DNA of the CDR3 is TGTGCCAGCAGTTATCAGGGCCACAATCAGCCCCAGCATTTT. This codes for CASSYQGHNQPQHF.

The rearrangement joins TRBV4-1 to TRBJ2-3, with D uncertain. Germline V gene data show CDR1 as MGHRA and CDR2 as YSYEKL. V was pared by 3 bases and J by 0 bases, with 13 bases between. CDR3 length equals 16 residues. CDR3 residues: CASSHLLGPSTDTQYF. The CDR3 region has the DNA TGCGCCAGCAGCCACCTACTTGGCCCCAGCACAGATACGCAGTATTTT.

V usage is TRBV7-9 and J usage is TRBJ2-5; 8 nucleotides agree with TRBD1. Looked up from germline, CDR1 is SEHNR and CDR2 is FQNEAQ (reference sequence). With V trimmed by 1 base and J by 5 bases, 9 bases remained unmatched. The CDR3 is made up of 16 amino acids. The CDR3 loop reads CASSLGGQGVGETQYF. The DNA for the CDR3 is TGTGCCAGCAGCTTAGGCGGACAGGGAGTGGGGGAGACCCAGTACTTC.

V and J are TRBV11-2 and TRBJ2-5; D not resolved. The germline gives CDR1 SGHAT, CDR2 FQNNGV. V gave up 5 bases and J gave up 0 bases, with 16 bases separating them. The CDR3 contains 16 residues. As DNA, the CDR3 is TGTGCCAGCAGCCCTGGGATCGACTTATACCAAGAGACCCAGTACTTC. The encoded protein is CASSPGIDLYQETQYF.

V usage is TRBV19 and J usage is TRBJ2-7; either TRBD1 or TRBD2 may fit D (5 bases each). CDR3 length equals 15 residues. CDR1 and CDR2 (germline): LNHDA, SQIVND (reference sequence). V lost 6 bases to trimming and J lost 4 bases, with 19 bases between them. The CDR3 spells CASRPGWGSPYEQYF. The CDR3 nucleotides are TGTGCCAGTAGACCCGGCTGGGGGTCCCCATACGAGCAGTACTTC. The whole variable domain, remainder taken from reference TRBV19 and TRBJ2-7, is DGGITQSPKYLFRKEGQNVTLSCEQNLNHDAMYWYRQDPGQGLRLIYYSQIVNDFQKGDIAEGYSVSREKKESFPLTVTSAQKNPTAFYLCASRPGWGSPYEQYFGPGTRLTVT.

The chain couples TRBV5-1 to TRBJ2-1; a possible D gene is TRBD1 (6 bases). CDR3 size: 16 residues. Deletions cut 4 bases from V and 7 bases from J, with 21 bases between. Germline CDR1 and CDR2: SGHRS and YFSETQ. Here the CDR3 reads CASSHASGQGGNEQFF. CDR3 bases: TGCGCCAGCAGCCACGCATCGGGACAAGGTGGAAATGAGCAGTTCTTC.

The V gene is TRBV20-1, the J gene TRBJ2-7; no definite D call. Germline-derived CDR1 and CDR2 are DFQATT and SNEGSKA (reference sequence). CDR3 length: 11 residues. V lost 5 bases to trimming and J lost 6 bases, with 11 bases between them. Written as DNA, the CDR3 is TGCAGTGCTCAAGGATCCGTCGAGCAGTACTTC. Its protein is CSAQGSVEQYF.

The chain is built from TRBV6-6 and TRBJ2-7; D unresolved. This CDR3 region has 11 residues. Germline CDR1 is MNHNY and CDR2 is SVGAGI (reference sequence). Trimming left V 7 bases short and J 6 bases short, with 10 bases between. The CDR3 protein is CASTDTTEQYF. Written as DNA, the CDR3 is TGTGCCAGCACCGACACCACCGAGCAGTACTTC.